The entry that follows covers one T cell receptor (beta chain) sequence. This sample stems from a study of blood T cell repertoires in COVID-19. Study at large: The cDNA or gDNA used as material had been derived from T cells, B-cell-depleted T cells, or PBMCs.

The data were produced by immunoSEQ multiplex PCR, yet TCRdb's version contains in-frame clones alone and is incomplete. The sample includes about 140,000 clones, 75% to 90% seen only once; the top ten take approximately 11%. In germline, CDR1 is SGHRS, CDR2 YFSETQ. Trimming cost V 4 bases and J 6 bases, with 16 bases left between them. The CDR3 is 14 amino acids. The sequence derives from a woman of 80 years or more with acute or convalescent COVID-19. The specimen was peripheral blood. The chain uses TRBV5-1 and TRBJ1-1, with D perhaps matching TRBD1 (6 bases). CDR3: CASSAYRVDPEAFF. The CDR3 DNA follows: TGCGCCAGCAGCGCGTACAGGGTTGATCCTGAAGCTTTCTTT.